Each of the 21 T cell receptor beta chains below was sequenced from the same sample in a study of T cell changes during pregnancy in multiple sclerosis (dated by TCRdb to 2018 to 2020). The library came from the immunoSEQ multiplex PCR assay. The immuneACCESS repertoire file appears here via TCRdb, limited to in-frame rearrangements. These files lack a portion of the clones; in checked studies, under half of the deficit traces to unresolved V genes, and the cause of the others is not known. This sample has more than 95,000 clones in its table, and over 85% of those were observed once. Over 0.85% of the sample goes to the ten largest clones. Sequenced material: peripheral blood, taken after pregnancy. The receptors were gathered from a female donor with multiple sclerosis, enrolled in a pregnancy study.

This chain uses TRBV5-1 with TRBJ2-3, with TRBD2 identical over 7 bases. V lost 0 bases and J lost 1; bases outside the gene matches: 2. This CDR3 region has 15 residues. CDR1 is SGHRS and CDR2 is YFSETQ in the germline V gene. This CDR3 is CASSLGEGGTDTQYF. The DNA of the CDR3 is TGCGCCAGCAGCTTGGGGGAGGGTGGCACAGATACGCAGTATTTT.

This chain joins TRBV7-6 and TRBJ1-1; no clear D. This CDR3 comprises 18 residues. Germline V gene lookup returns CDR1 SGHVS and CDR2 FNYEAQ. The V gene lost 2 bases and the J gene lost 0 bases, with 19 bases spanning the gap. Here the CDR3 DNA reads TGTGCCAGCAGCTTATCCCCTTTAAAAGGGAGGATGAACACTGAAGCTTTCTTT. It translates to CASSLSPLKGRMNTEAFF.

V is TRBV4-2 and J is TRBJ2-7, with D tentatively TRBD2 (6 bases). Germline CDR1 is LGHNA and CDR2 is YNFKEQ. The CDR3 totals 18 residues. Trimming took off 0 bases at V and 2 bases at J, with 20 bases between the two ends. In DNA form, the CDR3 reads TGTGCCAGCAGCCAAGATCAGGGAGGCGGGATGGGCACCTACGAGCAGTACTTC. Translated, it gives CASSQDQGGGMGTYEQYF.

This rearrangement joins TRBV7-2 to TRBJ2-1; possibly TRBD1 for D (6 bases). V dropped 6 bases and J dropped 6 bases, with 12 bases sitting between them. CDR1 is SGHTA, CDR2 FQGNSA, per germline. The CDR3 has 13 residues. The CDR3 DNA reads TGTGCCAGCAGGACCCTAGGGGGCAATGAGCAGTTCTTC. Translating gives CASRTLGGNEQFF. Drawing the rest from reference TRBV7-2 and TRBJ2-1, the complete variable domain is GAGVSQSPSNKVTEKGKDVELRCDPISGHTALYWYRQSLGQGLEFLIYFQGNSAPDKSGLPSDRFSAERTGGSVSTLTIQRTQQEDSAVYLCASRTLGGNEQFFGPGTRLTVL.

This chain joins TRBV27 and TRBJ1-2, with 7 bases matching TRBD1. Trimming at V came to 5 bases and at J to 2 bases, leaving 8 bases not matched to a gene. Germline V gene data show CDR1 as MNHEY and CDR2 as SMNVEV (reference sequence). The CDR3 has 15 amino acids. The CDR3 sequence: CASSPRQGQNYGYTF. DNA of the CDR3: TGTGCCAGCAGTCCCCGACAGGGACAAAACTATGGCTACACCTTC.

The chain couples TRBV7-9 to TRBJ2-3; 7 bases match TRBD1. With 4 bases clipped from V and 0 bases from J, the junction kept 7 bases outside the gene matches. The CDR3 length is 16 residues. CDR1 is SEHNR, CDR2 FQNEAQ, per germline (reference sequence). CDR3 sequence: CASSSNRGSSTDTQYF. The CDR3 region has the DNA TGTGCCAGCAGCTCGAACAGGGGTTCTAGCACAGATACGCAGTATTTT.

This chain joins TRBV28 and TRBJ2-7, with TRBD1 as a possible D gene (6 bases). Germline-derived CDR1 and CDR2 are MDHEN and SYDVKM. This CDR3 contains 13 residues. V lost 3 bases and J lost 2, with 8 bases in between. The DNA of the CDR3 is TGTGCCAGCAGTTTCTACAGGGCCTACGAGCAGTACTTC. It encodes CASSFYRAYEQYF.

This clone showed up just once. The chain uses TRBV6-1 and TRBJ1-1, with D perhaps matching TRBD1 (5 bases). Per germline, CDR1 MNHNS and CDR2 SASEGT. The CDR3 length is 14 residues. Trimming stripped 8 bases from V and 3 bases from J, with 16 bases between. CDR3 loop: CASQSYRGDTEAFF. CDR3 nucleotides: TGTGCCAGCCAAAGCTACCGGGGGGACACTGAAGCTTTCTTT.

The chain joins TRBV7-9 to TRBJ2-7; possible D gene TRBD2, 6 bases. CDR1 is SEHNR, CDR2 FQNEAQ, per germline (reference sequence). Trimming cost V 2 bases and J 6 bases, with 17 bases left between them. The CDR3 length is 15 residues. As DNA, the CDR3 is TGTGCCAGCAGCTTAAAGGGGACTGGCCTGGGCGAGCAGTACTTC. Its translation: CASSLKGTGLGEQYF.

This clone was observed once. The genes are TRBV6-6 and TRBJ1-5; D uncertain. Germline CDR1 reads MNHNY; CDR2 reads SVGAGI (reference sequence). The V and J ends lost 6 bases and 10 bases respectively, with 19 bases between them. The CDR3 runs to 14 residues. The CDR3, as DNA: TGTGCCAGCAGCCCCGGGAGAGAATCAGCCCCCCAGCATTTT. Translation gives CASSPGRESAPQHF.

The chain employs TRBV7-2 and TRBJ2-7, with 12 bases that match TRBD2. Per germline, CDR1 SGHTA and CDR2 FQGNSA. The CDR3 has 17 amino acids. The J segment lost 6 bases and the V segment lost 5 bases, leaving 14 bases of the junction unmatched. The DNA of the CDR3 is TGTGCCAGCAGCGAGGGGGTAGGACTAGCGGGATTGGGCGAGCAGTACTTC. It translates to CASSEGVGLAGLGEQYF.

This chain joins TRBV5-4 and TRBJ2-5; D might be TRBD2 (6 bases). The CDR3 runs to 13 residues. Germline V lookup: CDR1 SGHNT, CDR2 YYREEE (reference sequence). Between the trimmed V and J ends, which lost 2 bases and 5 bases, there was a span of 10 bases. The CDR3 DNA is TGTGCCAGCAGCTTTGCTAGCGCGGAGACCCAGTACTTC. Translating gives CASSFASAETQYF.

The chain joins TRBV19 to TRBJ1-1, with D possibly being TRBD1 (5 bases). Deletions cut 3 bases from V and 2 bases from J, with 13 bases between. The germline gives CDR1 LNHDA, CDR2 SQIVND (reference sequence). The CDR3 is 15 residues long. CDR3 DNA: TGTGCCAGTAGTATTGCGGGGGGGTTCAACACTGAAGCTTTCTTT. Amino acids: CASSIAGGFNTEAFF.

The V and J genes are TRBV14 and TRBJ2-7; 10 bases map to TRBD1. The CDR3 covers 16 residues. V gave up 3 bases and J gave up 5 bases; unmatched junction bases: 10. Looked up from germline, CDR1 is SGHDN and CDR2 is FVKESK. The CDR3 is CASSHTPGQGTHEQYF. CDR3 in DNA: TGTGCCAGCAGCCATACTCCGGGACAGGGGACCCACGAGCAGTACTTC.

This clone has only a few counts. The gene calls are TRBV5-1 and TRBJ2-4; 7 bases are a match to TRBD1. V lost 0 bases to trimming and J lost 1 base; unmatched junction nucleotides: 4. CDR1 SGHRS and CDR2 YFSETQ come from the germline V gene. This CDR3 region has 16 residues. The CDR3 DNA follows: TGCGCCAGCAGCTTGGGACAGGGTATCGCCAAAAACATTCAGTACTTC. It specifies CASSLGQGIAKNIQYF.

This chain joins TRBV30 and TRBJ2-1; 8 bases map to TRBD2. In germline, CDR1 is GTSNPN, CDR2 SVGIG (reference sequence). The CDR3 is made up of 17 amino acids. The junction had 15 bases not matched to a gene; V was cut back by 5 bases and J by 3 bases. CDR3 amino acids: CAWSGGESSWIYNEQFF. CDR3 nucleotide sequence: TGTGCCTGGTCCGGGGGGGAGAGCTCATGGATCTACAATGAGCAGTTCTTC.

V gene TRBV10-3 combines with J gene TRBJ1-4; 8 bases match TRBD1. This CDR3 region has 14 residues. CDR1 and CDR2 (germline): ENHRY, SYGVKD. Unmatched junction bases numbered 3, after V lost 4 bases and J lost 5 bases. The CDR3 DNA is TGTGCCATCAGTGCGGGACAGGAGAATGAAAAACTGTTTTTT. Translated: CAISAGQENEKLFF.

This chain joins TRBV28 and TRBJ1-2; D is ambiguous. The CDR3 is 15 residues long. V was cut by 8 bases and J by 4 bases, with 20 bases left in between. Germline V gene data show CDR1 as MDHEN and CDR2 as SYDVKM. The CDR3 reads CASRGSDTVSYGYTF. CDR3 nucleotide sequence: TGTGCCAGCCGGGGTTCCGACACAGTCTCCTATGGCTACACCTTC.

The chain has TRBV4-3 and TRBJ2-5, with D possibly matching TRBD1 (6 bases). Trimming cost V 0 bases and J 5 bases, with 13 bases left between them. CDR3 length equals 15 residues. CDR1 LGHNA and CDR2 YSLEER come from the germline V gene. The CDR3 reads CASSQDSRGWETQYF. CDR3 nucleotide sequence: TGCGCCAGCAGCCAAGATAGCAGGGGTTGGGAGACCCAGTACTTC.

The CDR3: CASSLERGEKLFF. CDR3 DNA: TGCGCCAGCAGCTTGGAGCGTGGTGAAAAACTGTTTTTT. The V and J genes are TRBV5-1 and TRBJ1-4; no definite D call. Per germline, CDR1 SGHRS and CDR2 YFSETQ. V lost 0 bases and J 7 bases, leaving 7 bases between the germline ends. The CDR3 loop spans 13 amino acids.

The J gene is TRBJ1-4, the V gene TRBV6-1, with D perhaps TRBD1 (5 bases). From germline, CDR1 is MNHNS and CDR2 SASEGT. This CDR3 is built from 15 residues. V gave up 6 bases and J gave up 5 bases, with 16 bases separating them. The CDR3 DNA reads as TGTGCCAGCAGATTACCGACGGGGGGAAATGAAAAACTGTTTTTT. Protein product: CASRLPTGGNEKLFF.